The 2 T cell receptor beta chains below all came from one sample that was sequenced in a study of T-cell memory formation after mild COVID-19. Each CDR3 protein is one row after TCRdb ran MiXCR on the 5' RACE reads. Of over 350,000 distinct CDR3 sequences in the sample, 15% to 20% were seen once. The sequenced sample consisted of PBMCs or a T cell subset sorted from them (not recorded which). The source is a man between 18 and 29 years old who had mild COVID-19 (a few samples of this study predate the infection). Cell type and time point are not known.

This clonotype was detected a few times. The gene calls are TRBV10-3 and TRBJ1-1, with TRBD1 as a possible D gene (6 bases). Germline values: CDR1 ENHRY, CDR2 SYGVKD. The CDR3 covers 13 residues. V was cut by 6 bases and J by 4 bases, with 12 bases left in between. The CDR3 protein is CAIRQGGGTEAFF. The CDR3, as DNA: TGTGCCATCAGGCAAGGGGGGGGCACTGAAGCTTTCTTT.

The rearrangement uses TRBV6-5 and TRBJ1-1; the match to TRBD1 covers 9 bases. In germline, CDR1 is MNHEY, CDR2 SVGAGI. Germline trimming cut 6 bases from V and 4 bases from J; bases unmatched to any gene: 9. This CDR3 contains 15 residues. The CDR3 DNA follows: TGTGCCAGCAGATATACGACAGGGGGTAGCACTGAAGCTTTCTTT. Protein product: CASRYTTGGSTEAFF.